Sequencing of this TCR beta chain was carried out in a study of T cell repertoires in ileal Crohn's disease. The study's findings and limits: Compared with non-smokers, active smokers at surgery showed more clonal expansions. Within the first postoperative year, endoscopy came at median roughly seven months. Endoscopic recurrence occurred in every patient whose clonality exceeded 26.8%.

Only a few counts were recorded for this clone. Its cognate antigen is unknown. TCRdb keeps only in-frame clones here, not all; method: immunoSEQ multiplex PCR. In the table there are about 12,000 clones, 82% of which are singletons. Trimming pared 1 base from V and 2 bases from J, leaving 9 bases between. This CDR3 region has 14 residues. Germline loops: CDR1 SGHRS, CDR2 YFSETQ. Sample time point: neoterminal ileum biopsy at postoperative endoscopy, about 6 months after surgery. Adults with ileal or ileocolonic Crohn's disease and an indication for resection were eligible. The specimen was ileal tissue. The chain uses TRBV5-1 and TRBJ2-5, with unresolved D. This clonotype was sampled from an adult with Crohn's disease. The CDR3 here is CASSLPRQQETQYF. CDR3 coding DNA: TGCGCCAGCAGCTTGCCGAGGCAGCAAGAGACCCAGTACTTC.